This TCR beta chain stems from a study of yellow fever vaccine responses in identical twins. General observations from the study: Twins reportedly showed a vaccine T cell response that seemed partly convergent and partly personalized.

The length of the CDR3 is 17 residues. Trimming removed 3 bases from V and 4 bases from J; junction bases left unmatched: 10. The V gene's germline CDR1 is SNHLY and CDR2 FYNNEI. As to this clonotype: Its specificity is unknown.

TCRdb re-derived calls from the RT-PCR reads in MiXCR, one entry per CDR3 protein. The sample contains about 620 distinct CDR3 sequences, 89% of which appear only once. This TCR was sampled from a female donor who received the yellow fever vaccine. The J gene is TRBJ2-2, the V gene TRBV2; 8 bases are a match to TRBD1. Sequencing used T cells from blood (PBMCs), unsorted or a sorted subset (not recorded which), obtained before or after yellow fever vaccination (not recorded which). The CDR3 coding sequence is TGTGCCAGCAGTGAGAATCGCAGGGGGCAAGGCACCGGGGAGCTGTTTTTT. It encodes CASSENRRGQGTGELFF.